This T cell receptor (beta chain) came from a study of siplizumab effects on memory and regulatory T cells. General study results and limits: Apparently more diverse than memory cells, naive T cells also seemed major alloresponse contributors. Only a minority of proliferating CD4+ or CD8+ clones had an assignable naive or memory phenotype, with roughly 75-96% lacking one. The alloreactive clones that mapped to unstimulated subsets made up only a minor fraction.

Per sample, the assay covered some 10^5 TCR templates. Produced via immunoSEQ multiplex PCR; TCRdb's table is partial and in-frame only. Here the sample spans roughly 100,000 clones, just over 90% being singletons. Worth noting for this clone: Its cognate antigen is unknown.

The length of the CDR3 is 13 residues. V shed 6 bases and J shed 7 bases, with 16 bases lying between them. The germline CDR1 and CDR2 sequences are SGHDT and YYEEEE. The source is a human donor in good health. The specimen was CD4+ T cells sorted from blood. The chain is built from TRBV5-6 and TRBJ1-2; tentative D call: TRBD1 (6 bases). CDR3 region: CASTETGPAGYTF. The CDR3 nucleotides read TGTGCCAGCACGGAGACAGGTCCGGCTGGCTACACCTTC. The full variable domain, rest sourced from reference TRBV5-6 and TRBJ1-2, is DAGVTQSPTHLIKTRGQQVTLRCSPKSGHDTVSWYQQALGQGPQFIFQYYEEEERQRGNFPDRFSGHQFPNYSSELNVNALLLGDSALYLCASTETGPAGYTFGSGTRLTVV.